This T cell receptor beta chain came from a study of blood T cell repertoires in COVID-19. About the research overall: From the United States, Italy and Spain came samples of acute and convalescent COVID-19. The analysed material was cDNA or gDNA that came from T cells, B-cell-depleted T cells, or PBMCs.

Generated by immunoSEQ multiplex PCR, the TCRdb table keeps only in-frame clones and is missing some. The sample lists about 190,000 clones; roughly 90% were seen once. The CDR3 length is 15 residues. V gave up 4 bases and J gave up 5 bases; unmatched junction bases: 8. Germline V gene lookup returns CDR1 LGHDT and CDR2 YNNKEL (reference sequence). The V gene is TRBV3-1 (or the pseudogene TRBV3-2), the J gene TRBJ2-5, with 9 bases lining up with TRBD2. Sequencing was done on a sample of peripheral blood. The receptor was isolated from a man between 40 and 49 years old with acute or convalescent COVID-19. The CDR3 nucleotides read TGTGCCAGCAGCCGCGGGGGGGCGATGTGGGAGACCCAGTACTTC. Translating gives CASSRGGAMWETQYF.